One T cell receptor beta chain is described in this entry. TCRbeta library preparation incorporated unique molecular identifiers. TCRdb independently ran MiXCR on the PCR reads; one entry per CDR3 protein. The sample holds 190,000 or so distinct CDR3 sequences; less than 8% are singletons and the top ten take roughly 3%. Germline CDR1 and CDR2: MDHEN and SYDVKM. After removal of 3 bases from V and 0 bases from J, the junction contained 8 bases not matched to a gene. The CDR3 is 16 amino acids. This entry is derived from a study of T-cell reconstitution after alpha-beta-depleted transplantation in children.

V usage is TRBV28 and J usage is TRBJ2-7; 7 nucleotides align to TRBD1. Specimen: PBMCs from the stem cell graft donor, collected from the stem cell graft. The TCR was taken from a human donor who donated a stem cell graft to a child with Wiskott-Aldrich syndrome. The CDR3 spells CASSLSGGTDSYEQYF. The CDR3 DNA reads TGTGCCAGCAGTTTGTCAGGGGGAACCGACTCCTACGAGCAGTACTTC.